This TCR beta chain was sequenced during a study of blood T cells in healthy people across ages (dated by TCRdb to 2015 to 2017). In terms of the full investigation: In model experiments, template switching captured about one uniquely barcoded TCR beta cDNA molecule for every two T cells. Age-related changes in TCR beta repertoire diversity were measured in the study by deep sequencing normalized with unique cDNA molecular identifiers. Four age groups were formed from the donors: young (average approximately 15 years), middle-aged (approximately 40), aged (roughly 58) and long-lived (about 80). To avoid experimental bias, donors of different ages were distributed randomly across sequencing lanes. For two donors (one aged 18 to 30 and one aged 80 or older), the study analyzed two additional independent replicas of 1 million unique cDNA reads from the same blood draw. Points the paper makes about the study in general: Observed TCR beta diversity correlated strongly with the percentage of naive T cells measured by flow cytometry. The long-lived group showed more naive CD4+ T cells, fewer expanded clones and increased TCR diversity than the aged group, suggesting age selection. Estimates of total diversity based on one million sequenced T cells were regarded as lower bounds and as underestimates. As age increased, observed TCR beta diversity per million T cells dropped in a roughly linear way, and a significant reduction was already evident by age 40. The CMV infection status of donors was not known, potentially confounding age-related changes in expanded clonotypes. Since profiling was done on bulk unsorted PBMCs, naive and antigen-experienced compartments could not be conclusively compared.

The CDR3 covers 15 residues, taking in both the cysteine and the phenylalanine. Only the CDR3 part of the read is kept: 45 bases, read in frame from the first base. Looking up the germline V gene yields CDR1 SQVTM and CDR2 ANQGSEA. Relative to germline, V is 6 bases shorter and J is 0 bases shorter, with 14 bases between their ends. The library relied on 5' RACE. Sequencing relied on an Illumina HiSeq 2500. The second PCR ran for roughly 7 to 12 cycles and used a J-beta primer mix along with a sample-barcoded 5' primer. A template-switch 5' adaptor carrying 12 random nucleotides introduced a unique molecular identifier onto each TCR beta cDNA molecule. Each sample yielded at least 3 million CDR3-containing paired-end reads. The Mint cDNA synthesis kit, primed by a TRBC-specific oligonucleotide, was used to synthesize first-strand cDNA from all RNA. All cDNA was treated with uracil-DNA glycosylase and then went through a first 18-cycle PCR with the universal primers M1SS and BC2_uni_R. The published analysis was carried out like this. For normalization, 1 million high-quality reads, each with a distinct molecular identifier, were randomly selected from each sample. Reads with shared molecular identifiers were discarded instead of being binned into consensus sequences. MiTCR, with a Q25 quality threshold and the strictest error-elimination algorithm, was used for CDR3 identification, clonotype clustering and error correction. Lower-bound total TCR beta diversity was estimated with a nonparametric unseen species model using Euler transformation. TCRdb itself trimmed the public reads at Q25 with fastp, ran MiXCR and retained productive beta chains. For every CDR3 protein sequence, its rows merge into one entry that carries the most common genes and DNA. TCRdb's processing, not the authors' own work, is the source of the V and J calls. Counted in this sample were some 1.5 million distinct CDR3 sequences; 28% of them appeared once. The ten largest clonotypes hold about 7.7% of the sample.

The donors were roughly 39 Caucasian individuals from Russia, aged about 6 to 100 years, who were systemically healthy. Each donor gave roughly 11 milliliters of peripheral blood, drawn into EDTA-treated Vacutainer tubes. Ficoll-Paque density-gradient centrifugation was used to isolate PBMCs, with at least 6.5 million per sample. Total RNA, at least 6 micrograms per sample, was extracted from PBMCs with Trizol reagent. For every donor, an aliquot of PBMCs went through flow cytometry to measure the percentages of naive CD45RAhigh/CD27high T cells. This clonotype was found a few times. Its antigen remains undetermined. Nothing much larger sits one base from this clone, and base qualities are not available.

This receptor was taken from a young woman in good health. The chain couples TRBV29-1 to TRBJ2-2; the D gene cannot be named for sure. Input material: blood. In nucleotide form, the sequence is TGCAGCGTGGACCCTTCCCCCGCGAACACCGGGGAGCTGTTTTTT. This encodes CSVDPSPANTGELFF.